Listed below are T cell receptor beta chains from one sample, sequenced in a study of blood T cell repertoires in COVID-19. The data were produced by immunoSEQ multiplex PCR, yet TCRdb's version contains in-frame clones alone and is incomplete. The sample has 200,000 to 250,000 clones; 75% to 85% are singletons. The sample comprised peripheral blood. These TCRs come from a woman between 70 and 85 years old with acute or convalescent COVID-19. The CDR3 runs from the conserved cysteine through the conserved F or W. Fields, in order: V gene, CDR3 length, J gene, D gene, clone size, CDR3 protein, CDR3 DNA. D genes are given only for firm matches. Size tells how often a clone was seen (once, few, many) or the class of an expanded clone, and some rows leave it out.

V: TRBV19; length: 17; J: TRBJ1-1; D: -; size: -; CDR3: CASSIDGGQLLNTEAFF; DNA: TGTGCCAGTAGTATTGATGGTGGACAGCTCTTGAACACTGAAGCTTTCTTT
V: TRBV18; length: 14; J: TRBJ1-2; D: -; size: few; CDR3: CASSPPGGNYGYTF; DNA: TGTGCCAGCTCACCACCCGGGGGAAACTATGGCTACACCTTC
V: TRBV30; length: 14; J: TRBJ1-1; D: TRBD1; size: -; CDR3: CAWNIQGAGTEAFF; DNA: TGTGCCTGGAATATACAGGGGGCAGGCACTGAAGCTTTCTTT
V: TRBV4-1; length: 15; J: TRBJ1-3; D: -; size: -; CDR3: CASSQDTTSGNTIYF; DNA: TGCGCCAGCAGCCAAGATACGACATCTGGAAACACCATATATTTT
V: TRBV19; length: 16; J: TRBJ1-1; D: TRBD1; size: -; CDR3: CASSIRRTGTNTEAFF; DNA: TGTGCCAGTAGTATAAGGCGGACAGGGACGAACACTGAAGCTTTCTTT
V: TRBV7-2; length: 13; J: TRBJ1-2; D: -; size: -; CDR3: CASSLEYSRGYTF; DNA: TGTGCCAGCAGCTTAGAGTACAGTAGGGGCTACACCTTC
V: TRBV2; length: 14; J: TRBJ1-4; D: -; size: -; CDR3: CASSEQGLEEKLFF; DNA: TGTGCCAGCAGCGAACAGGGACTGGAGGAAAAACTGTTTTTT
V: TRBV5-5; length: 14; J: TRBJ2-2; D: TRBD1; size: -; CDR3: CASRWDSDTGELFF; DNA: TGTGCCAGCAGGTGGGACAGCGACACCGGGGAGCTGTTTTTT
V: TRBV7-9; length: 12; J: TRBJ1-1; D: -; size: -; CDR3: CASSLIDTEAFF; DNA: TGTGCCAGCAGCTTAATAGACACTGAAGCTTTCTTT
V: TRBV2; length: 14; J: TRBJ2-5; D: -; size: -; CDR3: CASKRSFYQETQYF; DNA: TGTGCCAGCAAAAGGAGCTTTTACCAAGAGACCCAGTACTTC
V: TRBV5-1; length: 16; J: TRBJ1-4; D: -; size: few; CDR3: CASSPGWVATNEKLFF; DNA: TGCGCCAGCAGCCCAGGGTGGGTTGCAACTAATGAAAAACTGTTTTTT
V: TRBV7-9; length: 14; J: TRBJ2-7; D: -; size: many; CDR3: CASSPVGARGEQYF; DNA: TGTGCCAGCAGCCCGGTTGGTGCACGGGGGGAGCAGTACTTC
V: TRBV24-1; length: 13; J: TRBJ2-3; D: -; size: -; CDR3: CATSDLLTDTQYF; DNA: TGTGCCACCAGTGATTTACTCACAGATACGCAGTATTTT
V: TRBV5-1; length: 15; J: TRBJ1-2; D: TRBD1; size: -; CDR3: CASSLAPTGDYGYTF; DNA: TGCGCCAGCAGCTTGGCACCGACAGGGGACTATGGCTACACCTTC
V: TRBV28; length: 15; J: TRBJ1-2; D: TRBD1; size: -; CDR3: CASSANTGANYGYTF; DNA: TGTGCCAGCAGTGCCAATACAGGGGCTAACTATGGCTACACCTTC